The TCR beta chain described here comes from a study of cytomegalovirus exposure and HLA in healthy donors. PCR used 60 Vbeta primers and 13 Jbeta primers. Data came from immunoSEQ multiplex PCR; TCRdb stores just in-frame clones and leaves some out. The table lists approximately 56,000 clones, around three quarters of them singletons, with approximately 20% in the top ten. The TCR originated in a woman in her forties or fifties in good health and CMV-seropositive. Sequenced sample: PBMCs.

The CDR3 bases are TGTGCCTGGAGCCCCGTGGGGAGGCCCAATGAGCAGTTCTTC. Protein sequence: CAWSPVGRPNEQFF. The chain employs TRBV30 and TRBJ2-1; a possible D gene is TRBD2 (6 bases). This CDR3 is built from 14 residues. The germline V gene encodes CDR1 GTSNPN and CDR2 SVGIG (reference sequence). V was shortened by 3 bases and J by 6 bases, with 15 bases between the two germline ends.